This T cell receptor beta chain was sequenced in a study of blood T cell repertoires in COVID-19. Background on the study: Sites across the United States, Italy and Spain contributed samples from acute and convalescent COVID-19.

The CDR3 runs to 16 residues. The germline gives CDR1 SGHDN, CDR2 FVKESK. V lost 2 bases to trimming and J lost 0 bases, with 11 bases between them. Participant ages covered about 18 to 89 years across approximately 25 US areas. Participant-reported clinical history was the basis for cohort assignment. The study counted Cohort 3 donors as recovered given two negative PCRs, clearance, or symptom resolution. The repertoire was sequenced with immunoSEQ multiplex PCR; TCRdb's copy has only in-frame clones and lacks some. The data hold 130,000 to 150,000 clones, with around 85% observed a single time. Specimen: PBMCs or T cells enriched from blood (not recorded which). The V call is TRBV14, the J call TRBJ2-1, with a possible D match to TRBD2 (6 bases). This TCR came from a woman in her 40s who had recovered from COVID-19. The CDR3 region is CASSQPAGSSYNEQFF. CDR3 nucleotide sequence: TGTGCCAGCAGCCAACCGGCCGGGAGCTCCTACAATGAGCAGTTCTTC.